This is a list of T cell receptor beta chains from one sample in a study of cytotoxic CD8 clonotypes in ibrutinib-treated CLL. This table comes from immunoSEQ multiplex PCR, and its TCRdb copy is limited to in-frame clones, with some not included. The sample consists of around 310,000 clones, around four fifths of them appearing once. The material was PBMCs, obtained before ibrutinib treatment. The origin of the receptors is a human donor with chronic lymphocytic leukemia. Each CDR3 is given with its conserved first and last residue. Each record gives: CDR3 length, V gene, clone size, D gene, J gene, CDR3 DNA, CDR3 protein. A D gene is named only where the DNA matches it firmly. The size entry is marked missing in some rows and otherwise reads once, few, many or a size class.

17	TRBV5-1	NA	TRBD1	TRBJ2-1	TGCGCCAGCAGCTCACAGGGGCCATTCGGAACCTACAATGAGCAGTTCTTC	CASSSQGPFGTYNEQFF
14	TRBV29-1	NA	NA	TRBJ2-3	TGCAGCTCTTCAGGAGGGCTAGGCACAGATACGCAGTATTTT	CSSSGGLGTDTQYF
14	TRBV6-5	NA	NA	TRBJ2-7	TGTGCCAGCAGTTACTCGTACGAGGGGTACGAGCAGTACTTC	CASSYSYEGYEQYF
13	TRBV10-3	NA	NA	TRBJ2-5	TGTGCCACCATGACGGGACACCAAGAGACCCAGTACTTC	CATMTGHQETQYF
16	TRBV2	NA	TRBD2	TRBJ2-3	TGTGCCAGCAAAAACACTCGACTAGCCGCGACAGATACGCAGTATTTT	CASKNTRLAATDTQYF
15	TRBV28	NA	TRBD1	TRBJ1-1	TGTGCCAGCAGTTTAGGAGGGACAGGGGGACCTGAAGCTTTCTTT	CASSLGGTGGPEAFF
15	TRBV5-1	NA	NA	TRBJ1-2	TGCGCCAGCAGCTTGCGGCCAGGAGCCCACTATGGCTACACCTTC	CASSLRPGAHYGYTF
15	TRBV29-1	NA	NA	TRBJ2-3	TGCAGCGTTGAAGGACTGTTTGGAGGGACAGATACGCAGTATTTT	CSVEGLFGGTDTQYF
13	TRBV6-5	NA	NA	TRBJ2-5	TGTGCCAGCAGCTCGCGGGTAATCGGGACCCAGTACTTC	CASSSRVIGTQYF
14	TRBV18	NA	NA	TRBJ1-5	TGTGCCAGCTCACAGGACAAATTCAATCAGCCCCAGCATTTT	CASSQDKFNQPQHF
14	TRBV10-1	NA	TRBD1	TRBJ2-7	TGCGCCAGCAGTGATCCCAAGACAGGGGACGAGCAGTACTTC	CASSDPKTGDEQYF
13	TRBV5-6	once	NA	TRBJ1-1	TGTGCCAGCAGCTTTCCAGAGAACACTGAAGCTTTCTTT	CASSFPENTEAFF
12	TRBV7-9	NA	TRBD1	TRBJ1-4	TGTGCCAGCAGCTTAATGGACAGGCAACTGTTTTTT	CASSLMDRQLFF
13	TRBV7-6	NA	NA	TRBJ2-7	TGTGCCAGCAGCCCACGACCGGAATGGGAGCAGTACTTC	CASSPRPEWEQYF
15	TRBV6-5	NA	NA	TRBJ2-7	TGTGCCAGCAGTAGCAGCGGCAGGGCGTACAACGAGCAGTACTTC	CASSSSGRAYNEQYF
11	TRBV20-1	few	NA	TRBJ1-2	TGCAGTGCTATGAGGAAGATCGGCTACACCTTC	CSAMRKIGYTF
14	TRBV9	few	NA	TRBJ2-1	TGTGCCAGCAGCGTAGCCCTTTCCTACAATGAGCAGTTCTTC	CASSVALSYNEQFF